The subject of this entry is one T cell receptor (beta chain). The table came from immunoSEQ multiplex PCR; TCRdb's copy has only in-frame clones and leaves some out. The repertoire includes fewer than 350,000 clones, approximately 81% of them detected once, and 1.5% to 2% sits in the top ten. V lost 3 bases, J lost 1 base, and 4 bases stayed unmatched. Germline loops: CDR1 MGHRA, CDR2 YSYEKL. The CDR3 spans 15 residues. The sample is drawn from a study of blood T cell repertoires in COVID-19. Study summary: PBMCs, B-cell-depleted T cells, or T cells provided the cDNA or gDNA that made up the material.

This sequence was found in a woman in her 30s who had been exposed to COVID-19. Sequenced: PBMCs or T cells enriched from blood (not recorded which). V is TRBV4-1 and J is TRBJ1-1; 8 bases match TRBD1. This chain's CDR3 is CASSHQGTGNTEAFF. Written as DNA, the CDR3 is TGCGCCAGCAGCCATCAAGGGACAGGGAACACTGAAGCTTTCTTT.